Included here is one T cell receptor (beta chain) sequence, with context. Sequenced by immunoSEQ multiplex PCR; TCRdb stores in-frame clones only, minus some. The table includes hundreds of thousands of clones, approximately 90% detected once. All enrollees were about 18 to 89 years old and from 25 or so US areas. This specimen comes from a study of blood T cell repertoires in COVID-19. The receptor was isolated from a woman aged 18-30 years who had recovered from COVID-19. The specimen sequenced was PBMCs or T cells enriched from blood (not recorded which).

For the CDR3, the DNA is TGTGCCAGTAGTATCCAGCGGGGGAATAATGAGCAGTTCTTC. Its protein product is CASSIQRGNNEQFF. The chain employs TRBV19 and TRBJ2-1; 8 nucleotides agree with TRBD2. Germline CDR1 and CDR2: LNHDA and SQIVND (reference sequence). V shed 3 bases and J 7 bases; nucleotides not matched to a gene: 5. The CDR3 sequence is 14 residues long.